The TCR beta chain under discussion was sequenced for a study of CD8+ T cells in alopecia areata listed by TCRdb under 2018. Turning to the overall study: Treated patients were enrolled in an open-label pilot trial of oral tofacitinib at 5 to 10 mg twice daily for moderate-to-severe alopecia areata. Scalp tissue and sorted CD4+ and CD8+ peripheral blood T cells from patchy and totalis/universalis alopecia areata patients and from healthy controls were covered by human TCRbeta sequencing. RNA was obtained with the PAXgene miRNA kit for fixed scalp, the miRNeasy kit for PBMCs, and the RNeasy kit for mouse skin. Clonality in the scalp was compared among normal scalp (n=4), patchy alopecia areata scalp (n=8), and alopecia totalis/universalis scalp (n=8). immunoSEQ multiplex PCR using 35 Vbeta forward primers and 13 Jbeta reverse primers was used to amplify TCRbeta CDR3 regions. Biopsies were taken from tofacitinib-treated patients at baseline and at 4 and 24 weeks of treatment, and a later scalp biopsy was taken in several of the tofacitinib-treated patients. Patients received tofacitinib for 6 to 18 months and were then followed off drug for 6 months to check for delayed response and recurrence. The study used high-throughput TCRbeta sequencing to examine T cell clonal expansion in alopecia areata, in both the C3H/HeJ mouse model and human patients.

Study-level results and caveats: Compared with normal scalp, lesional scalp, particularly in alopecia totalis/universalis, had higher clonality and more expanded CD8+ clones, which suggests antigenic drive. Scalp TCR repertoire analysis is complicated because resident alphabeta T cells in normal human skin are also sequenced, whereas mouse skin is dominated by gammadelta T cells. Shared TCR sequences between patients were less evident than in mice, which may be partly attributable to HLA diversity in the patient population.

Libraries were built with the immunoSEQ multiplex PCR assay. RNA was extracted from all samples and reverse transcribed into cDNA as template for TCR sequencing. SuperScript III was used for first-strand cDNA synthesis, primed with a 2:1 mix of oligo-dT and random hexamers. A synthetic immune receptor repertoire was used to measure amplification bias, and any remaining bias was corrected computationally. Per the source publication's procedure: Raw reads were preprocessed to remove errors, and CDR3 was defined according to IMGT conventions as the region from the conserved cysteine to phenylalanine. Clonality was computed by normalizing Shannon entropy by log2 of the number of productive unique TCRs and subtracting the result from 1. CD4 or CD8 identity of scalp clones was inferred by cross-referencing scalp TCRbeta sequences with sorted blood CD4 and CD8 repertoires. The source is immuneACCESS, and TCRdb retained only in-frame sequences with V and J called. Part of the clones is not carried over; for the studies checked, unresolved V genes explain less than half of this, and the remainder is unexplained. V and J calls and clone size are copied from that table; D and trimming were computed from the DNA. The sample table contains some 150,000 clones; only one count was recorded for about 51% of them. Roughly a fifth of the sample lies in the top ten.

The time point label, as the study defines it: baseline before oral tofacitinib. Lesional scalp punch biopsies and peripheral blood were collected from alopecia areata patients. After PBMCs were isolated by density centrifugation and stained for CD3, CD4 and CD8, a FACSAria was used to sort CD4+ and CD8+ T cells. The CDR3 starts with the cysteine, ends with the phenylalanine, and has 14 residues. The CDR3 DNA has 42 bases and is translated from base 1. CDR1 and CDR2, per the germline V gene (reference sequence), are MNHEY and SMNVEV. Unmatched junction bases come to 6, with V trimmed by 6 bases and J by 4 bases. Of note for this clone: Its target antigen remains unknown. There are no base qualities to consult, and no much larger clone falls within one base.

This specimen was CD8+ T cells sorted from blood, taken at week 0. The clonotype originates from a human donor with alopecia areata. The rearrangement joined TRBV27 to TRBJ1-1, and TRBD1 matches 9 of the central bases. The sequenced DNA is TGTGCCAGCAGAACCGGGACAGGGAGCACTGAAGCTTTCTTT. This sequence encodes CASRTGTGSTEAFF.